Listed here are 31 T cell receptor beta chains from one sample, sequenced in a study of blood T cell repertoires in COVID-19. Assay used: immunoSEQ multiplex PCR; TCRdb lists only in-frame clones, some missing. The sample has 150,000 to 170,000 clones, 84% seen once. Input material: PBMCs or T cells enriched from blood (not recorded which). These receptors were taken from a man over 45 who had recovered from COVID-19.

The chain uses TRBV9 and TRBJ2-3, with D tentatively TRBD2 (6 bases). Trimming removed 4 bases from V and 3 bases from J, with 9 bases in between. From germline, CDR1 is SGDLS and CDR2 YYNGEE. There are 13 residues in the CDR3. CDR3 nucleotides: TGTGCCAGCAGCCCCGGGGGAACAGATACGCAGTATTTT. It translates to CASSPGGTDTQYF.

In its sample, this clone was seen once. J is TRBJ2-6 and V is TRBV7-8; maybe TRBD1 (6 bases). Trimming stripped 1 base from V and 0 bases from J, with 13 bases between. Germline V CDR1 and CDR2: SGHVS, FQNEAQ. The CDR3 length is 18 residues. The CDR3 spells CASSLVAGAISGANVLTF. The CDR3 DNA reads TGTGCCAGCAGCTTAGTAGCAGGGGCCATCTCTGGGGCCAACGTCCTGACTTTC.

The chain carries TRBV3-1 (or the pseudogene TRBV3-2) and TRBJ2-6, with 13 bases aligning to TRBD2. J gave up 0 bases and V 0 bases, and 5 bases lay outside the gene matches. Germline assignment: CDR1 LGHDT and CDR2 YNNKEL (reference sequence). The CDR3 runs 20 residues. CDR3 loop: CASSQDTWTSGSSGANVLTF. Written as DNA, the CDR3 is TGTGCCAGCAGCCAAGACACGTGGACTAGCGGGAGCTCTGGGGCCAACGTCCTGACTTTC.

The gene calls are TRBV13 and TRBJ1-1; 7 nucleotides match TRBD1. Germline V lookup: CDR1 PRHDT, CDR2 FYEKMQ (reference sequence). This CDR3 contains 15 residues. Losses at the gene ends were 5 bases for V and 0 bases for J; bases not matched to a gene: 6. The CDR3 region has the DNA TGTGCCAGCAGCACACACAGGGGATTGAACACTGAAGCTTTCTTT. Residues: CASSTHRGLNTEAFF.

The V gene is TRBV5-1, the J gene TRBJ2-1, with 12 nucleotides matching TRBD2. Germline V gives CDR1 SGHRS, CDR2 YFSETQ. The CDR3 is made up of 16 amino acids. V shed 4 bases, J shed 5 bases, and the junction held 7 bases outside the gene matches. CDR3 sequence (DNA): TGCGCCAGCAGCAGCGGACTAGCGGGGCGAAACAATGAGCAGTTCTTC. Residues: CASSSGLAGRNNEQFF.

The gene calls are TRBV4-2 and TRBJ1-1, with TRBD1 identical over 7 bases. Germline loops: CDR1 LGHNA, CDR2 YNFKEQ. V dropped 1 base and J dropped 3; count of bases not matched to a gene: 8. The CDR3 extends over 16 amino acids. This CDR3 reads CASSQGRGSGDTEAFF. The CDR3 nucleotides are TGTGCCAGCAGCCAAGGCAGGGGGAGTGGAGACACTGAAGCTTTCTTT.

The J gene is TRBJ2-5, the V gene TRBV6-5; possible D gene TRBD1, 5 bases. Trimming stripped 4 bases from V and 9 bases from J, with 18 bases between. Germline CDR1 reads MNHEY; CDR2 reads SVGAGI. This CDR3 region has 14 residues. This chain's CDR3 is CASSSRTPEGAQYF. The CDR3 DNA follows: TGTGCCAGCAGTTCTCGGACACCAGAAGGGGCCCAGTACTTC.

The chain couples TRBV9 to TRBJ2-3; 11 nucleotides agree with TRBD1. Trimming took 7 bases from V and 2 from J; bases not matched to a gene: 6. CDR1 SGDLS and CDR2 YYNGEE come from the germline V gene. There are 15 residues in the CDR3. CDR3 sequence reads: CASGGDRGYTDTQYF. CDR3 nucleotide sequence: TGTGCCAGCGGAGGGGACAGGGGGTACACAGATACGCAGTATTTT.

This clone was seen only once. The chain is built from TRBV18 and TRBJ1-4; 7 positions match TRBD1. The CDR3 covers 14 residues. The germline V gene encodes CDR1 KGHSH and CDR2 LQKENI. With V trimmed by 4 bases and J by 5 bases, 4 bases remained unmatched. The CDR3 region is CASSRGTANEKLFF. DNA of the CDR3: TGTGCCAGCTCACGCGGGACAGCAAATGAAAAACTGTTTTTT. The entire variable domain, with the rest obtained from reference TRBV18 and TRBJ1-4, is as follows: NAGVMQNPRHLVRRRGQEARLRCSPMKGHSHVYWYRQLPEEGLKFMVYLQKENIIDESGMPKERFSAEFPKEGPSILRIQQVVRGDSAAYFCASSRGTANEKLFFGSGTQLSVL.

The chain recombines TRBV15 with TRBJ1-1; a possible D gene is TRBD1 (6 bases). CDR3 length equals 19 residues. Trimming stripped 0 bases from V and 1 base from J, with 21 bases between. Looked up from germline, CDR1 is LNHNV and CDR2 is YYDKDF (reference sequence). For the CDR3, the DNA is TGTGCCACCAGCAGAGATAAGGTGATATGGGGGCCTCCGAACACTGAAGCTTTCTTT. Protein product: CATSRDKVIWGPPNTEAFF.

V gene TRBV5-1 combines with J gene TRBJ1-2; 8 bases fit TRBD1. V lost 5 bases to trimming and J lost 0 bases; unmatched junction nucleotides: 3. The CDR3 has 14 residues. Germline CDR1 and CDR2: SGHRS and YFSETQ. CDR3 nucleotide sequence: TGCGCCAGCAGTTTACAGGGGGCTAACTATGGCTACACCTTC. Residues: CASSLQGANYGYTF.

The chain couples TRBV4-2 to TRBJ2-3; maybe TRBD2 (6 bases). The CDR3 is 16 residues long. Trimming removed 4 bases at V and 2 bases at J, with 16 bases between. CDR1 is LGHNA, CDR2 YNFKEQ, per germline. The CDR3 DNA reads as TGTGCCAGCAGCCCTACCCCGGAGGGAAACACAGATACGCAGTATTTT. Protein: CASSPTPEGNTDTQYF.

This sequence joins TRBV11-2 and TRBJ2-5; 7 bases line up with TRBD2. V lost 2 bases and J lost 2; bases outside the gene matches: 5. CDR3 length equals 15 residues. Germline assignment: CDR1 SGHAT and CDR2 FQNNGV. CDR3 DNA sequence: TGTGCCAGCAGCTTAAGAGCTAGCGGACAAGAGACCCAGTACTTC. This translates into CASSLRASGQETQYF.

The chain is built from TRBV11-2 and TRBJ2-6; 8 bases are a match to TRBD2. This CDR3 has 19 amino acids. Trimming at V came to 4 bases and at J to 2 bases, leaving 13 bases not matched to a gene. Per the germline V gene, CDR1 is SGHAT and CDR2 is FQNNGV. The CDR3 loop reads CASSSGTSLTSAGANVLTF. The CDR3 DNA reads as TGTGCCAGCAGCTCCGGGACTAGTCTCACATCCGCTGGGGCCAACGTCCTGACTTTC. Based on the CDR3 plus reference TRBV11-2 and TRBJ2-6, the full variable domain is EAGVAQSPRYKIIEKRQSVAFWCNPISGHATLYWYQQILGQGPKLLIQFQNNGVVDDSQLPKDRFSAERLKGVDSTLKIQPAKLEDSAVYLCASSSGTSLTSAGANVLTFGAGSRLTVL.

DNA for the CDR3: TGTGCCAGCAGCTTGGGTCAGGGACTGAGCTATGGCTACACCTTC. Amino acids: CASSLGQGLSYGYTF. The J gene is TRBJ1-2, the V gene TRBV5-4; D might be TRBD1 (5 bases). Trimming stripped 0 bases from V and 4 bases from J, with 13 bases between. Germline-derived CDR1 and CDR2 are SGHNT and YYREEE (reference sequence). There are 15 residues in the CDR3.

The CDR3 DNA reads as TGTGCCAGCAGTCAACGACACGATCAGCCCCAGCATTTT. This encodes CASSQRHDQPQHF. The V call is TRBV12-3 or TRBV12-4, the J call TRBJ1-5; no firm D call. The V end was cut by 5 bases, the J end by 5 bases, with 10 bases between. The CDR3 totals 13 residues.

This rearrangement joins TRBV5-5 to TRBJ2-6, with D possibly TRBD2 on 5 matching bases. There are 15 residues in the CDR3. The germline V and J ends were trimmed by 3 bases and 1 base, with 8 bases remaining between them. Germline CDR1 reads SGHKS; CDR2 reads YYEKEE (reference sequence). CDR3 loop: CASSYPGSGANVLTF. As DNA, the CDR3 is TGTGCCAGCAGCTATCCGGGGTCTGGGGCCAACGTCCTGACTTTC.

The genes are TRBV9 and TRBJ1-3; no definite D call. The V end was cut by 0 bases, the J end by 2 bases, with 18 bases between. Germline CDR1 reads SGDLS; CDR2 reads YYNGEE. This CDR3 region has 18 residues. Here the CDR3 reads CASSVAMSSGRTGNTIYF. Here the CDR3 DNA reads TGTGCCAGCAGCGTAGCGATGAGTTCGGGGAGGACTGGAAACACCATATATTTT.

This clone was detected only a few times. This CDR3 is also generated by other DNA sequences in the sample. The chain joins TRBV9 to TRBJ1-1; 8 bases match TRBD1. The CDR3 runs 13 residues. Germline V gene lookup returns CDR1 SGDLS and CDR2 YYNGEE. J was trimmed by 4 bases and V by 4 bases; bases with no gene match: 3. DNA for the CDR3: TGTGCCAGCAGCCCCGGACAGGGCACTGAAGCTTTCTTT. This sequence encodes CASSPGQGTEAFF.

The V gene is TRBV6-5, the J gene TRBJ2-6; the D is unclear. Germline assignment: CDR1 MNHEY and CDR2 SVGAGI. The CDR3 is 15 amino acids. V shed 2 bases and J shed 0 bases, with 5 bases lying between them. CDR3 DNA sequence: TGTGCCAGCAGTTACGTCAGCTCTGGGGCCAACGTCCTGACTTTC. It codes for CASSYVSSGANVLTF.

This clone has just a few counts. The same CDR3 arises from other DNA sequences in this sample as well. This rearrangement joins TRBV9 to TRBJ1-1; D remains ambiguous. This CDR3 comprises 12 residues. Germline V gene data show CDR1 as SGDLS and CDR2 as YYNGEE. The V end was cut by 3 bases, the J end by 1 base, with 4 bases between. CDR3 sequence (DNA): TGTGCCAGCAGCGGCAGGAACACTGAAGCTTTCTTT. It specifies CASSGRNTEAFF. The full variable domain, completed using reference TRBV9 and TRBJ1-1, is DSGVTQTPKHLITATGQRVTLRCSPRSGDLSVYWYQQSLDQGLQFLIQYYNGEERAKGNILERFSAQQFPDLHSELNLSSLELGDSALYFCASSGRNTEAFFGQGTRLTVV.

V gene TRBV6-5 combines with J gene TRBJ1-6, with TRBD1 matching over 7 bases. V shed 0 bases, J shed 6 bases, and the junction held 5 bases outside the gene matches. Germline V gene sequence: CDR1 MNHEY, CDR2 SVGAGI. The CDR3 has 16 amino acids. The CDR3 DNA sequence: TGTGCCAGCAGTTACTCGACAGGGCGGACTAATTCACCCCTCCACTTT. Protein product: CASSYSTGRTNSPLHF.

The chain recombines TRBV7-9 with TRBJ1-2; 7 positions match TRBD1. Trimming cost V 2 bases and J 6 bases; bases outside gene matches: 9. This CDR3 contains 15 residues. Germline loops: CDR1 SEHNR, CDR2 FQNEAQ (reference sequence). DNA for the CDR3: TGTGCCAGCAGCTTAATGGCAGGGGGGTTCGATGGCTACACCTTC. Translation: CASSLMAGGFDGYTF.

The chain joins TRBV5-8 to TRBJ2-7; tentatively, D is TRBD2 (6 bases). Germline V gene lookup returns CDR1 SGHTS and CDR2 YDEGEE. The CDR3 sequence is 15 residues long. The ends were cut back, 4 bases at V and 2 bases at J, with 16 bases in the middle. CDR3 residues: CASSPLRGFAYEQYF. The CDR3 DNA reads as TGTGCCAGCAGCCCACTTCGGGGGTTTGCCTACGAGCAGTACTTC.

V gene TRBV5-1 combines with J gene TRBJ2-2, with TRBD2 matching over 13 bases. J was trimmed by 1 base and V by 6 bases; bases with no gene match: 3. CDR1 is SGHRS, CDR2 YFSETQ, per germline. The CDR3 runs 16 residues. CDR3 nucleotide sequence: TGCGCCAGCAAGCGGACTAGCGGGGGGAACACCGGGGAGCTGTTTTTT. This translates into CASKRTSGGNTGELFF.

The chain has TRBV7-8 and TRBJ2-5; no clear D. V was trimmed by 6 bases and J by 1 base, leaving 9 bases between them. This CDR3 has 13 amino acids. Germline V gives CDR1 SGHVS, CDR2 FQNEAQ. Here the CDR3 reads CASRVHGQETQYF. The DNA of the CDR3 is TGTGCCAGCAGAGTCCACGGCCAAGAGACCCAGTACTTC.

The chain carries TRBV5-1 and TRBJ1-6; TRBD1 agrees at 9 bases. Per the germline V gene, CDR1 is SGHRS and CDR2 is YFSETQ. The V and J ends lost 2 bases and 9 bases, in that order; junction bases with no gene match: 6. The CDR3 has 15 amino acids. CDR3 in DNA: TGCGCCAGCAGCTTCAGGACAGGGGATTTTTCACCCCTCCACTTT. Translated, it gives CASSFRTGDFSPLHF. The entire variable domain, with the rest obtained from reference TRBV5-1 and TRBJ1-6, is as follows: KAGVTQTPRYLIKTRGQQVTLSCSPISGHRSVSWYQQTPGQGLQFLFEYFSETQRNKGNFPGRFSGRQFSNSRSEMNVSTLELGDSALYLCASSFRTGDFSPLHFGNGTRLTVT.

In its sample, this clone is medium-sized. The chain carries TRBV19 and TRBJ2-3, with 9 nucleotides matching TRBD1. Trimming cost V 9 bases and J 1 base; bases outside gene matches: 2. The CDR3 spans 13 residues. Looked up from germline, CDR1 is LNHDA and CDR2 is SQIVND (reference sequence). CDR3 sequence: CASRDRGTDTQYF. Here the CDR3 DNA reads TGTGCCAGCAGGGACAGGGGCACAGATACGCAGTATTTT.

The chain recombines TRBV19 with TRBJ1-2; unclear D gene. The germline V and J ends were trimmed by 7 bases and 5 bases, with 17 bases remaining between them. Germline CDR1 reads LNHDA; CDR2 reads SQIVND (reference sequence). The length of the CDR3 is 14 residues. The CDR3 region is CASTPLTGKYGYTF. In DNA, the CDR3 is TGTGCCAGTACCCCCCTGACGGGAAAGTATGGCTACACCTTC.

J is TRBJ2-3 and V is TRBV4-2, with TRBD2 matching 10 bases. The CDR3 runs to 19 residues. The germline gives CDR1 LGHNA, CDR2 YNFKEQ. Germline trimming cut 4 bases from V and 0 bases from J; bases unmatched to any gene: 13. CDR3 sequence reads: CASSLRSSSGSSSTDTQYF. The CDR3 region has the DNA TGTGCCAGCAGCCTCAGGTCGTCTAGCGGGAGCTCTAGCACAGATACGCAGTATTTT.

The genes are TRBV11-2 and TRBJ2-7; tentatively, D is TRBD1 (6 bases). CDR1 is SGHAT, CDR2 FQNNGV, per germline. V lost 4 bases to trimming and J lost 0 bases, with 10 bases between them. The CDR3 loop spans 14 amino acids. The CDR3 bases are TGTGCCAGCAGCTCGGACAGCTTCTCCTACGAGCAGTACTTC. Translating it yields CASSSDSFSYEQYF. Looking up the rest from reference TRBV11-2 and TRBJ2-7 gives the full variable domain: EAGVAQSPRYKIIEKRQSVAFWCNPISGHATLYWYQQILGQGPKLLIQFQNNGVVDDSQLPKDRFSAERLKGVDSTLKIQPAKLEDSAVYLCASSSDSFSYEQYFGPGTRLTVT.